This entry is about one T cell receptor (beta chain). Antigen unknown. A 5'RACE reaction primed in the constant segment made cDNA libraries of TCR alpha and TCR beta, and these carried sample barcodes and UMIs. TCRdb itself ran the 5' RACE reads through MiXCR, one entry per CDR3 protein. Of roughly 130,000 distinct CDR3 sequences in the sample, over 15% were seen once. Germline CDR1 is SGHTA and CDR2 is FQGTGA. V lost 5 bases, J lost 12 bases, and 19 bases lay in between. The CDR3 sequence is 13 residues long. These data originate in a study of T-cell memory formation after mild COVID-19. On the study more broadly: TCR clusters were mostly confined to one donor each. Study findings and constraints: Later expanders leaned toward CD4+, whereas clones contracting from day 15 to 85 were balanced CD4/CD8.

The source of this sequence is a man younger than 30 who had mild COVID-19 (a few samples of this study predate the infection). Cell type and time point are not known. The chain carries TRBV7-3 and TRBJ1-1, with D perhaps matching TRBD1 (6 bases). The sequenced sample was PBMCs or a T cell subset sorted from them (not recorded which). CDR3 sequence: CASSRNRQGKTFF. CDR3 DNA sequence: TGTGCCAGCAGCCGGAACCGTCAGGGGAAGACTTTCTTT.